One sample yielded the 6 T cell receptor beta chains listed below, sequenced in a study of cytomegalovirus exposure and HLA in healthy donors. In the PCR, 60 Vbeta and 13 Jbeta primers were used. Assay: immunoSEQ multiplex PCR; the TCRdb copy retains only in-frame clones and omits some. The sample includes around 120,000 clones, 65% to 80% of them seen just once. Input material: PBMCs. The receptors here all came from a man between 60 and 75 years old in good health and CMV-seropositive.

The CDR3 nucleotides read TGCGCCAGCAGAGGGACTACAGGAGTGAACACTGAAGCTTTCTTT. This codes for CASRGTTGVNTEAFF. The chain employs TRBV5-1 and TRBJ1-1; D possibly corresponds to TRBD1 (5 bases). The ends were cut back, 5 bases at V and 0 bases at J, with 14 bases in the middle. The V gene's germline CDR1 is SGHRS and CDR2 YFSETQ. This CDR3 is built from 15 residues.

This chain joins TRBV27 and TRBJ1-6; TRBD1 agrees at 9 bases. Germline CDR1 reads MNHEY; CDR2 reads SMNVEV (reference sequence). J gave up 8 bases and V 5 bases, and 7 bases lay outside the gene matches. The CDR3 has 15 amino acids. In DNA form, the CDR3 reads TGTGCCAGCAGTCTAAGGACAGGGGATTATTCACCCCTCCACTTT. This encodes CASSLRTGDYSPLHF.

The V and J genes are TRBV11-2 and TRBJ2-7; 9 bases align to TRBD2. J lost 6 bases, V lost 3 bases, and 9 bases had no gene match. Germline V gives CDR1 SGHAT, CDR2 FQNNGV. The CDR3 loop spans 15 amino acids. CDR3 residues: CASSFLSGTSSEQYF. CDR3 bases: TGTGCCAGCAGCTTCCTCTCCGGGACTAGCAGCGAGCAGTACTTC.

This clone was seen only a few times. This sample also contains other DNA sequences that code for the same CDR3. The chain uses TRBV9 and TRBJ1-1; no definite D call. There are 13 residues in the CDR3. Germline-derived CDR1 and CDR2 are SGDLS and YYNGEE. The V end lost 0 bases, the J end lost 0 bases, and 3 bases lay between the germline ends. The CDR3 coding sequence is TGTGCCAGCAGCGTAGCGGTGAACACTGAAGCTTTCTTT. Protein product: CASSVAVNTEAFF.

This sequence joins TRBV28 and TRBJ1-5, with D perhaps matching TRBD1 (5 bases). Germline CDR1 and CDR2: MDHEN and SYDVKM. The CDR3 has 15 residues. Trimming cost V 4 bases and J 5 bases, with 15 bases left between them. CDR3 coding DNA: TGTGCCAGCAGTTCTTTGGCTGGGGGGGATCAGCCCCAGCATTTT. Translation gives CASSSLAGGDQPQHF.

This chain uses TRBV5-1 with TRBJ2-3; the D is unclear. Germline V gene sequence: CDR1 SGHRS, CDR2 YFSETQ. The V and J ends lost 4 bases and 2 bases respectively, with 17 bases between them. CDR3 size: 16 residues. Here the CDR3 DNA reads TGCGCCAGCAGCGCACAGCCCCGTGGGTCCACAGATACGCAGTATTTT. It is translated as CASSAQPRGSTDTQYF.